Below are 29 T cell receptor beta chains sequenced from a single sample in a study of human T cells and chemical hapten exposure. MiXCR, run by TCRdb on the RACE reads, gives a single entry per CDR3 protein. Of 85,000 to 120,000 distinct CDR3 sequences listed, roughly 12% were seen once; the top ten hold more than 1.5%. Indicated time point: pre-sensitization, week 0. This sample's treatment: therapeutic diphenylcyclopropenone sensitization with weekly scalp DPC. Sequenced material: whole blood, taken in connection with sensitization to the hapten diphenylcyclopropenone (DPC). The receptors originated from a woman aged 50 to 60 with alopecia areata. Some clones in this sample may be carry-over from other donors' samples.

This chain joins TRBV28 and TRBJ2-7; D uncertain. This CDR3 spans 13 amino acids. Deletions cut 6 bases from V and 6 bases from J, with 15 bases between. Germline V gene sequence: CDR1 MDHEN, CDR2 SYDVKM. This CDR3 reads CASRGNSAGEQYF. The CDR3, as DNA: TGTGCCAGCAGAGGGAATTCCGCCGGCGAGCAGTACTTC.

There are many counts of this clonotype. CDR3 nucleotides: TGTGCCAGCAGTTCCGGACGACTCTATGGCTACACCTTC. As protein: CASSSGRLYGYTF. The chain carries TRBV28 and TRBJ1-2; D ambiguous. Germline V gene lookup returns CDR1 MDHEN and CDR2 SYDVKM. V lost 4 bases and J lost 4, with 10 bases in between. CDR3 length: 13 amino acids.

DNA for the CDR3: TGTGCCAGCTGCGGGGAGTTCAAGGGGAGCTATAATTCACCCCTCCACTTT. This sequence encodes CASCGEFKGSYNSPLHF. V and J are TRBV28 and TRBJ1-6; a weak D match, TRBD1 (5 bases). The CDR3 runs to 17 residues. Trimming stripped 8 bases from V and 3 bases from J, with 20 bases between. Germline values: CDR1 MDHEN, CDR2 SYDVKM.

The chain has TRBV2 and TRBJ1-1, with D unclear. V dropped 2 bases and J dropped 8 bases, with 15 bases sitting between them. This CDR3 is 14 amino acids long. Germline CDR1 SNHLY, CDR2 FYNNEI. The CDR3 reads CASSEFGEAEEAFF. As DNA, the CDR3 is TGTGCCAGCAGTGAATTCGGAGAGGCCGAGGAAGCTTTCTTT.

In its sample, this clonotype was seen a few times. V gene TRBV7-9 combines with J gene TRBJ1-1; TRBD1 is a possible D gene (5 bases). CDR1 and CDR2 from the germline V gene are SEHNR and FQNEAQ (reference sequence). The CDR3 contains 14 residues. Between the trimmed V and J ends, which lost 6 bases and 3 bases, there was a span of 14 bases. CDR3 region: CASRPQMGDTEAFF. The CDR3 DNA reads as TGTGCCAGCAGGCCGCAGATGGGGGACACTGAAGCTTTCTTT. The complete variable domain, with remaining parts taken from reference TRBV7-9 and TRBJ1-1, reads DTGVSQNPRHKITKRGQNVTFRCDPISEHNRLYWYRQTLGQGPEFLTYFQNEAQLEKSRLLSDRFSAERPKGSFSTLEIQRTEQGDSAMYLCASRPQMGDTEAFFGQGTRLTVV.

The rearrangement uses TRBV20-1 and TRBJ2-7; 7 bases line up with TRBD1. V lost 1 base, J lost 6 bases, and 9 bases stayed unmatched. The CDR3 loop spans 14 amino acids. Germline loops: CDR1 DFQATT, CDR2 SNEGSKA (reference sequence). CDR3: CSARGPDRESEQYF. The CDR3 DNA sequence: TGCAGTGCTAGAGGACCCGACAGGGAGTCCGAGCAGTACTTC.

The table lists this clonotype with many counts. The CDR3 loop reads CASSYFGGSTDTQYF. CDR3 coding DNA: TGTGCCAGCAGTTACTTTGGGGGGAGCACAGATACGCAGTATTTT. The J gene is TRBJ2-3, the V gene TRBV6-6; a possible D gene is TRBD2 (6 bases). Trimming stripped 1 base from V and 0 bases from J, with 8 bases between. Germline V gives CDR1 MNHNY, CDR2 SVGAGI (reference sequence). The CDR3 spans 15 residues.

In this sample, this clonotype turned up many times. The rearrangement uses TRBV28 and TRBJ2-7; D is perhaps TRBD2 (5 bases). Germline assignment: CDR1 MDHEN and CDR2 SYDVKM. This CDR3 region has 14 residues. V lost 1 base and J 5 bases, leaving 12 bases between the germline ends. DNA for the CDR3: TGTGCCAGCAGTTTATCACCCGGGGTCCACGAGCAGTACTTC. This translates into CASSLSPGVHEQYF. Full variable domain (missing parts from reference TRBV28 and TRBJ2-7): DVKVTQSSRYLVKRTGEKVFLECVQDMDHENMFWYRQDPGLGLRLIYFSYDVKMKEKGDIPEGYSVSREKKERFSLILESASTNQTSMYLCASSLSPGVHEQYFGPGTRLTVT.

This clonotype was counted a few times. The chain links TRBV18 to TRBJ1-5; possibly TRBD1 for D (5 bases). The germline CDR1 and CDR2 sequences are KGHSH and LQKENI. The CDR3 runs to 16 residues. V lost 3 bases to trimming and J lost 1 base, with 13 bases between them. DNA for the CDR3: TGTGCCAGCTCACCCGTGGGGGGTAACAGCAATCAGCCCCAGCATTTT. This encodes CASSPVGGNSNQPQHF.

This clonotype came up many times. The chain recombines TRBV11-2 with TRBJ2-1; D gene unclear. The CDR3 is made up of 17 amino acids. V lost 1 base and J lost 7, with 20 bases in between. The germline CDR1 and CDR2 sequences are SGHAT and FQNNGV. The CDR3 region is CASSLVPLAFNANEQFF. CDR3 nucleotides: TGTGCCAGCAGCTTAGTACCATTAGCCTTTAATGCGAATGAGCAGTTCTTC. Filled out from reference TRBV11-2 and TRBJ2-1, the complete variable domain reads EAGVAQSPRYKIIEKRQSVAFWCNPISGHATLYWYQQILGQGPKLLIQFQNNGVVDDSQLPKDRFSAERLKGVDSTLKIQPAKLEDSAVYLCASSLVPLAFNANEQFFGPGTRLTVL.

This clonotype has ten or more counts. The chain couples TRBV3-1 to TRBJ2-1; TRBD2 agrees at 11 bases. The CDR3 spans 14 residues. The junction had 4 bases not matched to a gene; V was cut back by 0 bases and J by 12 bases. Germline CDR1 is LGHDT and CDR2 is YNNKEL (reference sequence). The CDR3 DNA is TGTGCCAGCAGCCAAGATAGGCTAGCGGGAGGGCAGTTCTTC. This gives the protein CASSQDRLAGGQFF.

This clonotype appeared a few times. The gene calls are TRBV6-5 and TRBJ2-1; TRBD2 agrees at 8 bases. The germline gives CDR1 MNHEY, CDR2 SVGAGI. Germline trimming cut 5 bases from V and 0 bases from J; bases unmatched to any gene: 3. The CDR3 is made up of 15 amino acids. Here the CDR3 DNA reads TGTGCCAGCAGTGATAGCGGGGCCTCCTACAATGAGCAGTTCTTC. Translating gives CASSDSGASYNEQFF.

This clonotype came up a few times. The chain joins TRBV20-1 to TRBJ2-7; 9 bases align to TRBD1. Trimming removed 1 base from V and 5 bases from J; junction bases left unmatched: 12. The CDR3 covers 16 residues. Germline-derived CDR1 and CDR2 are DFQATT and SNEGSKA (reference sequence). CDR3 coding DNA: TGCAGTGCTAGAGTGTTCCCAACACGGACAGGGGACGAGCAGTACTTC. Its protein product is CSARVFPTRTGDEQYF.

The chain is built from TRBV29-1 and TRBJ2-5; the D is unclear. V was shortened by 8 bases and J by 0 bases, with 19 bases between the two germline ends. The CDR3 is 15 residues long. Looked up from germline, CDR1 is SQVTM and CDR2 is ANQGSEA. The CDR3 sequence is CSCTASGFYQETQYF. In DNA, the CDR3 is TGCAGCTGCACAGCCTCTGGGTTTTACCAAGAGACCCAGTACTTC. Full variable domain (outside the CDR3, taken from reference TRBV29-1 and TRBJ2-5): SAVISQKPSRDICQRGTSLTIQCQVDSQVTMMFWYRQQPGQSLTLIATANQGSEATYESGFVIDKFPISRPNLTFSTLTVSNMSPEDSSIYLCSCTASGFYQETQYFGPGTRLLVL.

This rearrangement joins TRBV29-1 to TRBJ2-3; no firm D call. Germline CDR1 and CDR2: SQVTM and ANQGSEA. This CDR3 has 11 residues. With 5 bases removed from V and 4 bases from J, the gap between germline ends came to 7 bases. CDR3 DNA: TGCAGCGTTTCGGACGCAGATACGCAGTATTTT. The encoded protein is CSVSDADTQYF.

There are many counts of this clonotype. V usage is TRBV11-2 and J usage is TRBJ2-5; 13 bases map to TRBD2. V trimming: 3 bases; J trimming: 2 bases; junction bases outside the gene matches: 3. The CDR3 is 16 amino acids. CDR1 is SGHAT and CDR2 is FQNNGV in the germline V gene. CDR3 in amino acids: CASSLGLAGPQETQYF. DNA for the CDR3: TGTGCCAGCAGCTTGGGACTAGCGGGACCTCAAGAGACCCAGTACTTC.

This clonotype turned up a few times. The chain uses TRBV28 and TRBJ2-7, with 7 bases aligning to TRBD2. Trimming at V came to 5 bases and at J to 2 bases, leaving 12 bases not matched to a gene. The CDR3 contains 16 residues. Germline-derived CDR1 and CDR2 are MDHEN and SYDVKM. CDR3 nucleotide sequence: TGTGCCAGCAGTCCACCTCGGGAAGCGGGGCCCTACGAGCAGTACTTC. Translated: CASSPPREAGPYEQYF.

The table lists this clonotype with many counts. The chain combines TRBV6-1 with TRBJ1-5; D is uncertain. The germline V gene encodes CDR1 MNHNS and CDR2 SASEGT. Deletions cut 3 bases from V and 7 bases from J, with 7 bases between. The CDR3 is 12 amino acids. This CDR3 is CASSEDTQPQHF. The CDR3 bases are TGTGCCAGCAGTGAGGATACACAGCCCCAGCATTTT.

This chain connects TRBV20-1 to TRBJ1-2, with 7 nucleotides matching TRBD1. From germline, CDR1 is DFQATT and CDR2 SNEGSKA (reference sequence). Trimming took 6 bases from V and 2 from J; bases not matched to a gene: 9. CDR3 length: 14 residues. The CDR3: CSAQGVRQNYGYTF. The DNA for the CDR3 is TGCAGTGCCCAGGGGGTGAGGCAGAACTATGGCTACACCTTC.

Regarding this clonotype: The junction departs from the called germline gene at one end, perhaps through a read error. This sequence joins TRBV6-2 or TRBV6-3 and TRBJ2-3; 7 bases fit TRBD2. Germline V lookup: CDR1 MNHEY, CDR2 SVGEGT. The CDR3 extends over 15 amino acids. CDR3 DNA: TGTGCCAGCGCCATGGGATCTCGCGGGAGCGATATGCAGTATTTT. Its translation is CASAMGSRGSDMQYF.

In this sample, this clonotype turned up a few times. The CDR3 DNA follows: TGTGCCAGCAGCCAAAAGCGGGGCACAGATACGCAGTATTTT. It translates to CASSQKRGTDTQYF. The chain couples TRBV5-4 to TRBJ2-3, with a weak D call TRBD2 (6 bases). V was pared by 4 bases and J by 1 base, with 10 bases between. The CDR3 sequence is 14 residues long. Germline lookup yields CDR1 SGHNT and CDR2 YYREEE (reference sequence). Full variable domain (remainder filled in from reference TRBV5-4 and TRBJ2-3): ETGVTQSPTHLIKTRGQQVTLRCSSQSGHNTVSWYQQALGQGPQFIFQYYREEENGRGNFPPRFSGLQFPNYSSELNVNALELDDSALYLCASSQKRGTDTQYFGPGTRLTVL.

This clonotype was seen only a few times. The CDR3 DNA follows: TGTGCCAGCAGCACCCGGACAGGGTTCAACAATGAGCAGTTCTTC. It translates to CASSTRTGFNNEQFF. The V call is TRBV9, the J call TRBJ2-1; TRBD1 matches 8 bases. The CDR3 is 15 amino acids. V was pared by 4 bases and J by 5 bases, with 8 bases of the junction left unmatched. Germline assignment: CDR1 SGDLS and CDR2 YYNGEE. Supplemented by reference TRBV9 and TRBJ2-1, the full variable domain reads DSGVTQTPKHLITATGQRVTLRCSPRSGDLSVYWYQQSLDQGLQFLIQYYNGEERAKGNILERFSAQQFPDLHSELNLSSLELGDSALYFCASSTRTGFNNEQFFGPGTRLTVL.

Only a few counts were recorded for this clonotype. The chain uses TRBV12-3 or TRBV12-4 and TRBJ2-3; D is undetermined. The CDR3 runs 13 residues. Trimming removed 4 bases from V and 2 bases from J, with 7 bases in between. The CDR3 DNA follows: TGTGCCAGCAGTTCCCTCTTCACAGATACGCAGTATTTT. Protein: CASSSLFTDTQYF.

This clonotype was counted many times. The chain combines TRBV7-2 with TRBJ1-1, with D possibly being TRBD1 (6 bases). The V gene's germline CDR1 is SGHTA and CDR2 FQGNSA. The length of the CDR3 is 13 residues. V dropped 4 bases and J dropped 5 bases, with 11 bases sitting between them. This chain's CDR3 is CASSYTGTTEAFF. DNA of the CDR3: TGTGCCAGCAGCTACACAGGGACGACTGAAGCTTTCTTT.

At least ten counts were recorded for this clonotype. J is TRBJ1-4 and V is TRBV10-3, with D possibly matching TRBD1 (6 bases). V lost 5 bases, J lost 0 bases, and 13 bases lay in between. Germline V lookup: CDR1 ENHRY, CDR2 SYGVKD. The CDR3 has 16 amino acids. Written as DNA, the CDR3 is TGTGCCATCAGTCGGGGGCAGAACCCAACTAATGAAAAACTGTTTTTT. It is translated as CAISRGQNPTNEKLFF.

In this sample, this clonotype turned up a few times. CDR3 nucleotide sequence: TGCGCCAGCAGCTTGGGGGACCAGCCAGCGGATACGCAGTATTTT. Translating gives CASSLGDQPADTQYF. The rearrangement uses TRBV5-1 and TRBJ2-3; either TRBD1 or TRBD2 may fit D (5 bases each). V lost 0 bases and J 6 bases, leaving 14 bases between the germline ends. The length of the CDR3 is 15 residues. Germline values: CDR1 SGHRS, CDR2 YFSETQ.

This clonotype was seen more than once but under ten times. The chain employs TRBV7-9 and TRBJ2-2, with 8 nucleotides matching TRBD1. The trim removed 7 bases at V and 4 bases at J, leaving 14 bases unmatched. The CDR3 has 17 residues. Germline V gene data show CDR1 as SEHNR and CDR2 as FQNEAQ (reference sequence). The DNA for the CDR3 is TGTGCCAGCAACCTTAATGCCGGGACAGGCTCCACCGGGGAGCTGTTTTTT. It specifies CASNLNAGTGSTGELFF.

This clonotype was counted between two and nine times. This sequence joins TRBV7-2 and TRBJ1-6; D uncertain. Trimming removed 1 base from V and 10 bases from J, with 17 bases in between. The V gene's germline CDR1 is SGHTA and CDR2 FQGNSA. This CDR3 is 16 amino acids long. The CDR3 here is CASSLVSPPRISPLHF. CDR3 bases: TGTGCCAGCAGCTTAGTATCCCCACCGCGGATCTCACCCCTCCACTTT.

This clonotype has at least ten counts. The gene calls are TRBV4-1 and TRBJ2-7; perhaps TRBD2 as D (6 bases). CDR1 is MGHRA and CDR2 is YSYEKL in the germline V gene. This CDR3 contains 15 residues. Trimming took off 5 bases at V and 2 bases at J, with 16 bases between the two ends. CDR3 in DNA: TGCGCCAGCAGCGCCCAGCTTAGCGGAACCTACGAGCAGTACTTC. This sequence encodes CASSAQLSGTYEQYF.